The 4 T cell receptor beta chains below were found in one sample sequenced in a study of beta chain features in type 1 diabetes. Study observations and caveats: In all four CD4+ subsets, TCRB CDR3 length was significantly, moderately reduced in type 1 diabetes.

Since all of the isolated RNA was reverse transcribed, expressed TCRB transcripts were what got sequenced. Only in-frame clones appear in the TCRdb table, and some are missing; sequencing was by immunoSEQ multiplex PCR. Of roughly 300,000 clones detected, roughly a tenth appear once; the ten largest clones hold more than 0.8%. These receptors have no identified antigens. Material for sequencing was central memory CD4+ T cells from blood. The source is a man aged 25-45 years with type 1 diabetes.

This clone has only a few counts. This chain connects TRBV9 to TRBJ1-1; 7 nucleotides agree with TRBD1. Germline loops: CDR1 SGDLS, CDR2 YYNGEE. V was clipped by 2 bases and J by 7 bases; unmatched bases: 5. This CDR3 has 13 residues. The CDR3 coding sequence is TGTGCCAGCAGCGTCCCAGGGGACAGTGAAGCTTTCTTT. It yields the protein CASSVPGDSEAFF.

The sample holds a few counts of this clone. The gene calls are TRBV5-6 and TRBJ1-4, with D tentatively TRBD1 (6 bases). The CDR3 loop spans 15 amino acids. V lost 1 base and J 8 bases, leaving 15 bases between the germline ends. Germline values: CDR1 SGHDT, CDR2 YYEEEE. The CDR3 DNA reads TGTGCCAGCAGCTTGAGCGAGGGCGGGGGCGAAAAACTGTTTTTT. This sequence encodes CASSLSEGGGEKLFF.

CDR3 residues: CASSVEGNRGNWFDGYTF. CDR3 nucleotides: TGTGCCAGCAGCGTAGAAGGAAACAGGGGAAATTGGTTCGATGGCTACACCTTC. V usage is TRBV9 and J usage is TRBJ1-2; 7 positions match TRBD1. Germline V lookup: CDR1 SGDLS, CDR2 YYNGEE. V dropped 0 bases and J dropped 6; count of bases not matched to a gene: 17. The CDR3 contains 18 residues.

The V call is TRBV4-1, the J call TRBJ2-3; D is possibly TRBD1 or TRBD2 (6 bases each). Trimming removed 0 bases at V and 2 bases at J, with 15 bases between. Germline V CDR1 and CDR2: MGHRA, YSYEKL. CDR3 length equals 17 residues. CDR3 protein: CASSQDRGTSNTDTQYF. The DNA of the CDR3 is TGCGCCAGCAGCCAAGATAGGGGGACTTCCAACACAGATACGCAGTATTTT.